This TCR beta chain originates from a study of cytomegalovirus exposure and HLA in healthy donors. The CDR3 totals 11 residues. V lost 10 bases to trimming and J lost 7 bases, with 10 bases between them. Germline loops: CDR1 MDHEN, CDR2 SYDVKM. The PCR employed 60 Vbeta primers together with 13 Jbeta primers. The protocol was immunoSEQ multiplex PCR, while the TCRdb copy is restricted to in-frame clones and leaves out a portion. Among roughly 180,000 clones, 75% to 85% were seen once, and the ten largest hold approximately 1.5%. Overall study findings and caveats: Apart from CMV serostatus, no immune exposure information was available. TCR beta chains numbering 164 were designated cytomegalovirus-associated.

Points on this clone: Its antigen is unknown.

The sequenced sample was PBMCs. The chain links TRBV28 to TRBJ1-4, with D perhaps matching TRBD1 (5 bases). The receptor was derived from a woman aged 25 to 45 in good health and CMV-seropositive. The CDR3 DNA reads as TGTGCCACCGCCAGGGTTGAAAAACTGTTTTTT. Its translation: CATARVEKLFF.